This T cell receptor (beta chain) was observed in a study of T cell repertoires in cytomegalovirus infection. As for the study in general: CMV infection plus the matching HLA type was flagged by public TCR beta signatures. General observations from the study: Carriage of CMV together with the relevant HLA was identifiable through cumulative public TCR beta family frequency. Dominating the ex vivo response were TCR beta clonotypes that were CMV-specific and HLA-C-restricted.

Comments on this clonotype: The antigen is unknown.

Germline-derived CDR1 and CDR2 are SQVTM and ANQGSEA. This CDR3 is 12 amino acids long. V lost 3 bases, J lost 3 bases, and 6 bases lay in between. TCRdb re-called the reads through MiXCR, storing one row per CDR3 protein. Altogether around 290,000 distinct CDR3 sequences are present, under 30% being singletons, with the ten largest covering roughly 13%. Sequencing used PBMCs. The V call is TRBV29-1, the J call TRBJ2-1, with D maybe TRBD1 (5 bases). This receptor was obtained from a human donor in good health (CMV status not recorded). Some clones in this sample may be carry-over from other donors' samples. For the CDR3, the DNA is TGCAGCGTTGACAGGGTCTACAATGAGCAGTTCTTC. Translation: CSVDRVYNEQFF.